The 31 T cell receptor beta chains in this list originate from one sample, sequenced in a study of shared clonotypes between healthy human individuals. Method: immunoSEQ multiplex PCR; TCRdb's copy keeps in-frame clones and lacks some. The table records around 1.9 million clones, more than 85% of them present only once. Naive CD8 cells lacked CD45RO, underwent positive selection for CCR7 and left out terminally differentiated effector memory CD45RA+ cells. The sample consisted of naive CD8+ T cells from PBMCs. The receptors derive from a man between 18 and 29 years old in good health. Some clones in this sample may be carry-over from other donors' samples.

This sequence joins TRBV28 and TRBJ2-7; D remains ambiguous. The CDR3 totals 15 residues. The V gene's germline CDR1 is MDHEN and CDR2 SYDVKM. Deletions cut 3 bases from V and 6 bases from J, with 18 bases between. CDR3 region: CASSFVDRNTGEQYF. Written as DNA, the CDR3 is TGTGCCAGCAGTTTCGTTGACCGAAACACGGGCGAGCAGTACTTC. Together with reference TRBV28 and TRBJ2-7, the CDR3 gives the full variable domain: DVKVTQSSRYLVKRTGEKVFLECVQDMDHENMFWYRQDPGLGLRLIYFSYDVKMKEKGDIPEGYSVSREKKERFSLILESASTNQTSMYLCASSFVDRNTGEQYFGPGTRLTVT.

This chain links TRBV7-9 with TRBJ2-1; 10 bases fit TRBD1. Unmatched junction bases numbered 3, after V lost 4 bases and J lost 6 bases. Germline V gene lookup returns CDR1 SEHNR and CDR2 FQNEAQ (reference sequence). This CDR3 comprises 14 residues. Here the CDR3 DNA reads TGTGCCAGCAGCTCCGGGACAGGGGTCAATGAGCAGTTCTTC. As protein: CASSSGTGVNEQFF.

CDR3 amino acids: CASSQDRPETNTEAFF. CDR3 DNA: TGTGCCAGCAGCCAAGATAGGCCCGAGACCAACACTGAAGCTTTCTTT. The V call is TRBV14, the J call TRBJ1-1, with D hard to call. Germline V gene sequence: CDR1 SGHDN, CDR2 FVKESK. The germline V and J ends were trimmed by 0 bases and 2 bases, with 13 bases remaining between them. The CDR3 has 16 amino acids.

Concerning this clone itself: This specimen includes other DNA sequences encoding the same CDR3. This sequence joins TRBV4-3 and TRBJ2-1; TRBD2 is a possible D gene (5 bases). V lost 0 bases to trimming and J lost 0 bases, with 9 bases between them. This CDR3 is built from 16 residues. The germline gives CDR1 LGHNA, CDR2 YSLEER. This chain's CDR3 is CASSQDLGSSYNEQFF. The CDR3 bases are TGCGCCAGCAGCCAAGACCTAGGGAGCTCCTACAATGAGCAGTTCTTC.

V is TRBV7-9 and J is TRBJ2-2; no reliable D call. V gave up 0 bases and J gave up 2 bases, with 4 bases separating them. Germline V gene lookup returns CDR1 SEHNR and CDR2 FQNEAQ (reference sequence). This CDR3 region has 14 residues. CDR3 loop: CASSLARNTGELFF. The CDR3, as DNA: TGTGCCAGCAGCTTAGCGCGCAACACCGGGGAGCTGTTTTTT.

The rearrangement joins TRBV28 to TRBJ1-1; TRBD1 might be the D (5 bases). The CDR3 spans 15 residues. V shed 5 bases and J shed 4 bases, with 17 bases lying between them. Germline V gene lookup returns CDR1 MDHEN and CDR2 SYDVKM. CDR3 coding DNA: TGTGCCAGCAGTGAGGGCAGGGAAAGAACCACTGAAGCTTTCTTT. Translating gives CASSEGRERTTEAFF.

The rearrangement joins TRBV11-3 to TRBJ2-3; TRBD2 aligns across 8 bases. The CDR3 runs 15 residues. V trimming: 4 bases; J trimming: 4 bases; junction bases outside the gene matches: 7. Per the germline V gene, CDR1 is SGHNT and CDR2 is YENEEA. The CDR3 region has the DNA TGTGCCAGCAGCTCCCACCGGGGGGGTGCAGATACGCAGTATTTT. Its translation: CASSSHRGGADTQYF.

This sequence joins TRBV4-3 and TRBJ2-7; 9 nucleotides agree with TRBD2. The germline V gene has CDR1 LGHNA and CDR2 YSLEER. V lost 1 base, J lost 1 base, and 8 bases stayed unmatched. This CDR3 is built from 17 residues. DNA for the CDR3: TGCGCCAGCAGCCAAGGCCTGGGTAGCGGGAGATCCTACGAGCAGTACTTC. Protein product: CASSQGLGSGRSYEQYF.

The chain combines TRBV5-1 with TRBJ2-1; TRBD1 is a possible D gene (6 bases). Trimming took 4 bases from V and 6 from J, leaving 14 bases between them. CDR3 length: 14 residues. Germline V gene sequence: CDR1 SGHRS, CDR2 YFSETQ. The CDR3 spells CASSHFLDSNEQFF. The CDR3 nucleotides read TGCGCCAGCAGCCACTTTTTGGACAGCAATGAGCAGTTCTTC.

This sequence joins TRBV9 and TRBJ2-3; the match to TRBD2 covers 9 bases. The CDR3 runs to 16 residues. Germline V gives CDR1 SGDLS, CDR2 YYNGEE. The V and J ends lost 2 bases and 4 bases, in that order; junction bases with no gene match: 8. The CDR3 region has the DNA TGTGCCAGCAGCGTCGATAGCGGGAGATGGGCAGATACGCAGTATTTT. Its translation is CASSVDSGRWADTQYF. Drawing the rest from reference TRBV9 and TRBJ2-3, the complete variable domain is DSGVTQTPKHLITATGQRVTLRCSPRSGDLSVYWYQQSLDQGLQFLIQYYNGEERAKGNILERFSAQQFPDLHSELNLSSLELGDSALYFCASSVDSGRWADTQYFGPGTRLTVL.

About this clone: Distinct nucleotide sequences in the sample also encode this CDR3. The J gene is TRBJ2-7, the V gene TRBV19; 8 bases map to TRBD2. CDR3 length: 14 residues. The ends lost 3 bases at V and 2 bases at J; junction bases unmatched: 3. Germline V gene lookup returns CDR1 LNHDA and CDR2 SQIVND (reference sequence). The CDR3 is CASSILAGTYEQYF. The CDR3 DNA follows: TGTGCCAGTAGTATCTTAGCGGGAACCTACGAGCAGTACTTC.

This rearrangement joins TRBV28 to TRBJ2-1; 12 bases map to TRBD1. With V trimmed by 4 bases and J by 1 base, 5 bases remained unmatched. The CDR3 runs to 17 residues. Germline V gene lookup returns CDR1 MDHEN and CDR2 SYDVKM. The chain's CDR3 is CASSWGQGAMSYNEQFF. CDR3 nucleotides: TGTGCCAGCAGTTGGGGACAGGGGGCTATGTCCTACAATGAGCAGTTCTTC.

This sequence joins TRBV11-2 and TRBJ2-5; 9 bases map to TRBD2. The CDR3 has 16 amino acids. Trimming at V came to 5 bases and at J to 11 bases, leaving 18 bases not matched to a gene. Per germline, CDR1 SGHAT and CDR2 FQNNGV. CDR3 sequence: CASSDHSGSPYVEQYF. The CDR3 coding sequence is TGTGCCAGCAGCGACCATAGCGGGAGCCCGTACGTTGAGCAGTACTTC.

The chain recombines TRBV7-2 with TRBJ2-7; no reliable D call. Germline V lookup: CDR1 SGHTA, CDR2 FQGNSA. The CDR3 length is 12 residues. Deletions cut 5 bases from V and 7 bases from J, with 12 bases between. The CDR3 is CASSPLPFEQYF. The CDR3 DNA follows: TGTGCCAGCAGCCCCCTGCCCTTTGAGCAGTACTTC.

CDR3 sequence reads: CASSPGASGRAYEQYF. CDR3 in DNA: TGTGCCAGCAGCCCCGGGGCTAGCGGGAGGGCCTACGAGCAGTACTTC. The rearrangement uses TRBV7-6 and TRBJ2-7; 12 bases align to TRBD2. Germline-derived CDR1 and CDR2 are SGHVS and FNYEAQ. There are 16 residues in the CDR3. The ends lost 5 bases at V and 2 bases at J; junction bases unmatched: 7.

The chain recombines TRBV7-9 with TRBJ2-4; the D is unclear. The V gene lost 8 bases and the J gene lost 5 bases, with 13 bases spanning the gap. CDR3 size: 13 residues. Per germline, CDR1 SEHNR and CDR2 FQNEAQ (reference sequence). CDR3 amino acids: CASFLPPENIQYF. The CDR3 DNA reads TGTGCCAGCTTCCTGCCCCCAGAAAACATTCAGTACTTC.

The chain uses TRBV7-9 and TRBJ1-4, with D uncertain. Trimming took off 2 bases at V and 4 bases at J, with 8 bases between the two ends. This CDR3 comprises 14 residues. Germline lookup yields CDR1 SEHNR and CDR2 FQNEAQ (reference sequence). The CDR3 nucleotides read TGTGCCAGCAGCTTACCCGGTGTTAATGAAAAACTGTTTTTT. It yields the protein CASSLPGVNEKLFF.

V gene TRBV25-1 combines with J gene TRBJ1-1, with unresolved D. This CDR3 has 12 amino acids. Germline CDR1 and CDR2: MGHDK and SYGVNS. V was pared by 2 bases and J by 7 bases, with 8 bases between. CDR3 region: CASSEVWGEAFF. CDR3 DNA sequence: TGTGCCAGCAGTGAAGTATGGGGTGAAGCTTTCTTT.

In this sample, this clone turned up once. The chain links TRBV27 to TRBJ2-5, with 8 bases matching TRBD2. Germline trimming cut 5 bases from V and 1 base from J; bases unmatched to any gene: 9. This CDR3 contains 16 residues. Germline assignment: CDR1 MNHEY and CDR2 SMNVEV (reference sequence). CDR3 loop: CASSPLILAAQETQYF. The CDR3 DNA reads TGTGCCAGCAGTCCTCTTATACTAGCGGCCCAAGAGACCCAGTACTTC.

A remark on this clone: Within the sample, other DNA sequences also encode this same CDR3. The chain employs TRBV27 and TRBJ2-5; 9 bases map to TRBD1. The CDR3 runs 14 residues. After removal of 5 bases from V and 5 bases from J, the junction contained 6 bases not matched to a gene. Germline lookup yields CDR1 MNHEY and CDR2 SMNVEV (reference sequence). The CDR3 coding sequence is TGTGCCAGCAGTCCACGGGACAGGGAGGAGACCCAGTACTTC. Translating gives CASSPRDREETQYF.

CDR3: CASSSTGLAYNEQFF. The CDR3 DNA is TGTGCCAGCAGCTCGACAGGGTTGGCCTACAATGAGCAGTTCTTC. The chain carries TRBV4-2 and TRBJ2-1; 7 positions match TRBD1. The germline CDR1 and CDR2 sequences are LGHNA and YNFKEQ. The CDR3 is 15 residues long. J gave up 2 bases and V 5 bases, and 6 bases lay outside the gene matches.

This clone was found once. The chain combines TRBV27 with TRBJ2-1, with D perhaps TRBD1 or TRBD2 (5 bases each). Germline V gives CDR1 MNHEY, CDR2 SMNVEV (reference sequence). V was cut by 5 bases and J by 3 bases, with 14 bases left in between. The CDR3 runs to 15 residues. The DNA of the CDR3 is TGTGCCAGCAGTGAAGAGGGACCGAACTACAATGAGCAGTTCTTC. Residues: CASSEEGPNYNEQFF.

The gene calls are TRBV25-1 and TRBJ2-1, with D perhaps being TRBD1 or TRBD2 (5 bases each). CDR3 length equals 14 residues. Germline CDR1 is MGHDK and CDR2 is SYGVNS. Trimming took 1 base from V and 3 from J, leaving 7 bases between them. CDR3 bases: TGTGCCAGCAGTGAATTTGGGGGCTACAATGAGCAGTTCTTC. This codes for CASSEFGGYNEQFF.

The genes are TRBV7-3 and TRBJ2-5, with D possibly being TRBD1 or TRBD2 (7 bases each). The CDR3 spans 15 residues. Germline CDR1 SGHTA, CDR2 FQGTGA. Trimming stripped 1 base from V and 5 bases from J, with 14 bases between. Written as DNA, the CDR3 is TGTGCCAGCAGCTTAATTGGGACAGCGGGGGAGACCCAGTACTTC. This codes for CASSLIGTAGETQYF.

The gene calls are TRBV27 and TRBJ2-3; 8 bases line up with TRBD2. Germline CDR1 reads MNHEY; CDR2 reads SMNVEV (reference sequence). After removal of 4 bases from V and 4 bases from J, the junction contained 10 bases not matched to a gene. The CDR3 has 16 residues. The CDR3 nucleotides are TGTGCCAGCAGTTCCTCAGCGGGAGAGGCACCAGATACGCAGTATTTT. This translates into CASSSSAGEAPDTQYF.

The chain carries TRBV4-2 and TRBJ2-2; no clear D. The ends were cut back, 0 bases at V and 2 bases at J, with 10 bases in the middle. The CDR3 extends over 16 amino acids. The V gene's germline CDR1 is LGHNA and CDR2 YNFKEQ. The CDR3 nucleotides read TGTGCCAGCAGCCAAGAAACAGTCCACAACACCGGGGAGCTGTTTTTT. Protein product: CASSQETVHNTGELFF.

V gene TRBV5-8 combines with J gene TRBJ1-2; D not resolved. V lost 4 bases and J 3 bases, leaving 13 bases between the germline ends. The CDR3 runs to 14 residues. CDR1 is SGHTS and CDR2 is YDEGEE in the germline V gene. CDR3 sequence reads: CASSRRAGDYGYTF. CDR3 coding DNA: TGTGCCAGCAGCCGAAGGGCCGGGGACTATGGCTACACCTTC.

Remarks on this clone: The sample carries other DNA sequences with the same CDR3. CDR3 sequence: CASSQGTGDTGELFF. CDR3 DNA sequence: TGCGCCAGCAGCCAGGGGACAGGGGATACCGGGGAGCTGTTTTTT. The chain links TRBV4-3 to TRBJ2-2, with TRBD1 matching over 10 bases. The germline gives CDR1 LGHNA, CDR2 YSLEER. The CDR3 consists of 15 residues. V shed 3 bases and J 5 bases; nucleotides not matched to a gene: 3.

V and J are TRBV9 and TRBJ2-3; possible D gene TRBD1, 6 bases. Germline V CDR1 and CDR2: SGDLS, YYNGEE. This CDR3 contains 14 residues. Trimming removed 4 bases from V and 5 bases from J, with 14 bases in between. CDR3 region: CASSHNRAVDTQYF. The DNA for the CDR3 is TGTGCCAGCAGCCACAACAGGGCCGTAGATACGCAGTATTTT.

The V gene is TRBV18, the J gene TRBJ2-7; D uncertain. Germline CDR1 reads KGHSH; CDR2 reads LQKENI. V shed 2 bases and J shed 0 bases, with 8 bases lying between them. This CDR3 is built from 14 residues. The CDR3 protein is CASSPKDGSYEQYF. The CDR3 bases are TGTGCCAGCTCACCAAAGGACGGCTCCTACGAGCAGTACTTC.

The CDR3 region is CASSLTGGSSYEQYF. In nucleotides, the CDR3 is TGCGCCAGCAGCTTGACCGGGGGGAGCTCCTACGAGCAGTACTTC. The rearrangement uses TRBV5-1 and TRBJ2-7; 7 positions match TRBD2. V lost 1 base and J lost 0; bases outside the gene matches: 4. The CDR3 runs 15 residues. The germline V gene encodes CDR1 SGHRS and CDR2 YFSETQ.